This entry features one TCR beta chain sequence. The antigen remains undetermined. V was shortened by 6 bases and J by 0 bases, with 12 bases between the two germline ends. Germline V gene sequence: CDR1 KGHSH, CDR2 LQKENI. The CDR3 runs to 14 residues. The sample originates from a study of cytomegalovirus exposure and HLA in healthy donors. Findings and caveats of the study: When presence/absence was analysed, sequencing depth was taken to be roughly uniform across donors. In a later analysis, most CMV-associated TCR beta chains appeared HLA-restricted. A highly shared variant cluster was judged a likely technical artifact.

The donors comprised healthy bone marrow donors. The PCR contained 60 Vbeta and 13 Jbeta primers. Generated by immunoSEQ multiplex PCR, the TCRdb table keeps only in-frame clones and is missing some. Here the sample spans 180,000 or so clones, over 60% being singletons. The rearrangement joins TRBV18 to TRBJ2-7; D is uncertain. Sequencing was done on a sample of PBMCs. The source of this sequence is a man younger than 35 in good health and CMV-seronegative. The CDR3 DNA reads TGTGCCAGCTCCCTCGGGTCCTCCTCCTACGAGCAGTACTTC. Translating gives CASSLGSSSYEQYF.